A selection of T cell receptor beta chains follows, all from one sample in a study of blood T cell repertoires in COVID-19. Libraries were prepared by immunoSEQ multiplex PCR; TCRdb keeps only in-frame clonotypes and omits some of them. The data show 150,000 to 170,000 clones, approximately 79% seen once. Sequenced sample: PBMCs or T cells enriched from blood (not recorded which). Every receptor here comes from a man aged 45-60 years who had recovered from COVID-19. CDR3s include the opening cysteine and the closing phenylalanine or tryptophan. A D gene is named only where the DNA matches it firmly.

d_gene: TRBD1
j_gene: TRBJ1-1
v_gene: TRBV2
CDR3nt: TGTGCCAGCAGTGAAAGACAGGGGTGGGCCACTGAAGCTTTCTTT
CDR3aa: CASSERQGWATEAFF

d_gene: TRBD1
j_gene: TRBJ1-2
v_gene: TRBV18
CDR3nt: TGTGCCAGCTCAGGGACAGTAGACTATGGCTACACCTTC
CDR3aa: CASSGTVDYGYTF

d_gene: -
j_gene: TRBJ2-2
v_gene: TRBV4-1
CDR3nt: TGCGCCAGCAGCCACCAACAGAAACTCACCGGGGAGCTGTTTTTT
CDR3aa: CASSHQQKLTGELFF

d_gene: TRBD2
j_gene: TRBJ2-1
v_gene: TRBV18
CDR3nt: TGTGCCAGCTCACCAGCGGGGGGTCCTGTCTCGGAGCAGTTCTTC
CDR3aa: CASSPAGGPVSEQFF

d_gene: TRBD1
j_gene: TRBJ2-1
v_gene: TRBV5-1
CDR3nt: TGCGCCAGTGGGACAGGTGTCCTCGAGCAGTTCTTC
CDR3aa: CASGTGVLEQFF

d_gene: -
j_gene: TRBJ1-3
v_gene: TRBV5-6
CDR3nt: TGTGCCAGCAGCAGCCCAGGGACAGGAAACACCATATATTTT
CDR3aa: CASSSPGTGNTIYF

d_gene: -
j_gene: TRBJ1-2
v_gene: TRBV2
CDR3nt: TGTGCCAGCAGTGAAGGGAACAGGGATGGCTACACCTTC
CDR3aa: CASSEGNRDGYTF

d_gene: TRBD1
j_gene: TRBJ1-5
v_gene: TRBV18
CDR3nt: TGTGCCAGCTCCCCCGGGACAGATAGCAATCAGCCCCAGCATTTT
CDR3aa: CASSPGTDSNQPQHF

d_gene: -
j_gene: TRBJ1-4
v_gene: TRBV28
CDR3nt: TGTGCCAGCAGTTCAACGGGACAACCGAATGAAAAACTGTTTTTT
CDR3aa: CASSSTGQPNEKLFF

d_gene: TRBD1
j_gene: TRBJ2-7
v_gene: TRBV7-2
CDR3nt: TGTGCCAGCAGCCCCCGAGGGGGACAGGGGGTAAGGTCCTACGAGCAGTACTTC
CDR3aa: CASSPRGGQGVRSYEQYF

d_gene: TRBD1
j_gene: TRBJ2-2
v_gene: TRBV10-3
CDR3nt: TGTGCCATCCAGGGACAGATTAACGCCGGGGAGCTGTTTTTT
CDR3aa: CAIQGQINAGELFF

d_gene: TRBD1
j_gene: TRBJ2-5
v_gene: TRBV5-1
CDR3nt: TGCGCCAGCAGCGCCGGGACAGGGGATCAAGAGACCCAGTACTTC
CDR3aa: CASSAGTGDQETQYF

d_gene: -
j_gene: TRBJ2-1
v_gene: TRBV14
CDR3nt: TGTGCCAGCAGCCAGTTCGGGACTCGGGGCAATGAGCAGTTCTTC
CDR3aa: CASSQFGTRGNEQFF

d_gene: -
j_gene: TRBJ2-7
v_gene: TRBV20-1
CDR3nt: TGCAGTGCTATCAGTGCCTACGAGCAGTACTTC
CDR3aa: CSAISAYEQYF

d_gene: -
j_gene: TRBJ1-3
v_gene: TRBV6-5
CDR3nt: TGTGCCAGCAGTTACGTGACAGGCTCTGGAAACACCATATATTTT
CDR3aa: CASSYVTGSGNTIYF